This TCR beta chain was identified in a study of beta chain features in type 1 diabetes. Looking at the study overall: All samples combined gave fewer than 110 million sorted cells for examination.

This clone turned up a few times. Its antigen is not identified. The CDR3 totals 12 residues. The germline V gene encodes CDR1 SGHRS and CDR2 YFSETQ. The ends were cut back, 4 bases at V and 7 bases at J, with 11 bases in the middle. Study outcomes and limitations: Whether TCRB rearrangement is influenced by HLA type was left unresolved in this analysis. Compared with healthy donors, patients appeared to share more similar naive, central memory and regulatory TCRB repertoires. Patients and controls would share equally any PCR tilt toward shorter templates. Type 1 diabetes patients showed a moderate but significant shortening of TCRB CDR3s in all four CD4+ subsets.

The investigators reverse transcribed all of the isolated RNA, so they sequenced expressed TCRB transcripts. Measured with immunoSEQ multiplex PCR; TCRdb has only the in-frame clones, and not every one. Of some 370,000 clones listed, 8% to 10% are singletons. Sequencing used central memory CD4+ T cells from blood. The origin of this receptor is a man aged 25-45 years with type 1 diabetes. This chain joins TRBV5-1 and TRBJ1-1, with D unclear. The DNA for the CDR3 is TGCGCCAGCAGCCCACCTGGGTTTGAAGCTTTCTTT. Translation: CASSPPGFEAFF.